The 32 T cell receptor beta chains below were found in one sample sequenced in a study of graft-versus-host responses after intestinal transplantation. Profiled with immunoSEQ multiplex PCR; TCRdb holds only in-frame clones, not every one. The profile shows more than 10,000 clones, 83% of them singletons. The material sequenced was PBMCs, taken roughly 130 days after transplant. Source of these receptors: a human patient who received an intestinal transplant, so some T cells may come from the graft donor.

The chain combines TRBV10-1 with TRBJ2-5; 8 bases line up with TRBD1. Germline V gene lookup returns CDR1 WNHNN and CDR2 SYGVQD (reference sequence). CDR3 length equals 14 residues. V gave up 2 bases and J gave up 5 bases; unmatched junction bases: 4. CDR3: CASSEGQGVETQYF. Written as DNA, the CDR3 is TGCGCCAGCAGTGAGGGACAGGGCGTGGAGACCCAGTACTTC.

Concerning this clone itself: An end of the junction does not agree with germline; a read error may underlie this. The V and J genes are TRBV7-7 and TRBJ2-1, with a tentative D call TRBD2 (5 bases). This CDR3 is built from 14 residues. Per the germline V gene, CDR1 is SSHAT and CDR2 is FNYEAQ (reference sequence). The CDR3 sequence: CASSLSGPADEQFF. In DNA form, the CDR3 reads TGTGCTAGCAGCTTATCTGGACCAGCGGATGAGCAGTTCTTC. Drawing the rest from reference TRBV7-7 and TRBJ2-1, the complete variable domain is GAGVSQSPRYKVTKRGQDVTLRCDPISSHATLYWYQQALGQGPEFLTYFNYEAQPDKSGLPSDRFSAERPEGSISTLTIQRTEQRDSAMYRCASSLSGPADEQFFGPGTRLTVL.

This chain uses TRBV5-4 with TRBJ2-7; 7 bases align to TRBD1. The J segment lost 0 bases and the V segment lost 3 bases, leaving 0 bases of the junction unmatched. The CDR3 sequence is 13 residues long. Germline CDR1 reads SGHNT; CDR2 reads YYREEE (reference sequence). As DNA, the CDR3 is TGTGCCAGCAGCTGGGACAGCTCCTACGAGCAGTACTTC. It translates to CASSWDSSYEQYF.

This clone was counted a few times. The chain carries TRBV28 and TRBJ2-7; 8 bases are a match to TRBD1. J was trimmed by 7 bases and V by 3 bases; bases with no gene match: 5. CDR1 and CDR2 from the germline V gene are MDHEN and SYDVKM. The CDR3 consists of 13 residues. CDR3 residues: CASSFGTGGEQYF. The DNA of the CDR3 is TGTGCCAGCAGTTTCGGTACAGGGGGAGAGCAGTACTTC.

The chain has TRBV11-2 and TRBJ2-1; D might be TRBD2 (6 bases). The CDR3 contains 14 residues. V lost 1 base to trimming and J lost 6 bases, with 10 bases between them. Germline CDR1 is SGHAT and CDR2 is FQNNGV. The CDR3 reads CASSLVSGSNEQFF. The CDR3, as DNA: TGTGCCAGCAGCTTAGTATCCGGGAGCAATGAGCAGTTCTTC.

V is TRBV6-5 and J is TRBJ2-7, with D tentatively TRBD1 (7 bases). Germline values: CDR1 MNHEY, CDR2 SVGAGI. The ends were cut back, 6 bases at V and 2 bases at J, with 14 bases in the middle. The CDR3 covers 14 residues. The chain's CDR3 is CASSLQGGAYEQYF. The CDR3, as DNA: TGTGCCAGCAGCCTGCAGGGGGGAGCCTACGAGCAGTACTTC.

The chain joins TRBV28 to TRBJ2-3, with D tentatively TRBD1 (5 bases). The CDR3 length is 22 residues. Trimming shortened V by 3 bases and J by 2 bases, and 33 bases separated the two germline ends. In germline, CDR1 is MDHEN, CDR2 SYDVKM. The CDR3 loop reads CASSFSASQGPTSSPTTDTQYF. DNA for the CDR3: TGTGCCAGCAGTTTTTCGGCGTCTCAGGGTCCCACCAGTTCCCCTACCACAGATACGCAGTATTTT.

The rearrangement links TRBV7-3 to TRBJ2-2; 7 bases fit TRBD1. This CDR3 has 15 amino acids. Germline values: CDR1 SGHTA, CDR2 FQGTGA. V shed 5 bases and J 0 bases; nucleotides not matched to a gene: 3. This CDR3 reads CASSPGQANTGELFF. The CDR3 nucleotides read TGTGCCAGCAGCCCCGGACAGGCGAACACCGGGGAGCTGTTTTTT.

This clone was counted between two and nine times. The gene calls are TRBV4-1 and TRBJ1-1; D remains ambiguous. This CDR3 has 14 amino acids. V lost 5 bases, J lost 1 base, and 11 bases lay in between. Germline CDR1 MGHRA, CDR2 YSYEKL. This CDR3 is CASSEIIANTEAFF. The CDR3 region has the DNA TGCGCCAGCAGCGAAATAATAGCGAACACTGAAGCTTTCTTT.

The V gene is TRBV27, the J gene TRBJ2-7; TRBD1 matches at 9 bases. Germline V CDR1 and CDR2: MNHEY, SMNVEV (reference sequence). This CDR3 has 16 residues. The junction had 12 bases not matched to a gene; V was cut back by 6 bases and J by 3 bases. Here the CDR3 reads CASSFFPGQGFYEQYF. The CDR3 bases are TGTGCCAGCAGCTTTTTTCCGGGACAGGGATTCTACGAGCAGTACTTC.

This chain connects TRBV29-1 to TRBJ1-2, with 8 bases that match TRBD1. This CDR3 comprises 12 residues. With V trimmed by 7 bases and J by 4 bases, 5 bases remained unmatched. Germline V gene sequence: CDR1 SQVTM, CDR2 ANQGSEA. CDR3 loop: CSEDRAGYGYTF. In DNA, the CDR3 is TGCAGCGAGGACAGGGCTGGCTATGGCTACACCTTC.

This rearrangement joins TRBV30 to TRBJ1-5, with D perhaps TRBD1 (5 bases). V lost 2 bases and J lost 6, with 8 bases in between. CDR3 size: 12 residues. Germline V lookup: CDR1 GTSNPN, CDR2 SVGIG (reference sequence). CDR3 amino acids: CAWSRGGQPQHF. The CDR3 DNA reads as TGTGCCTGGAGTCGTGGGGGTCAGCCCCAGCATTTT.

CDR3 sequence (DNA): TGTGCCAGCAGCTTCGGGCAGGGGGGTTTGGAGACCCAGTACTTC. It encodes CASSFGQGGLETQYF. The gene calls are TRBV5-6 and TRBJ2-5; D perhaps matches TRBD1 (7 bases). V dropped 2 bases and J dropped 5 bases, with 16 bases sitting between them. The CDR3 extends over 15 amino acids. Per the germline V gene, CDR1 is SGHDT and CDR2 is YYEEEE.

The chain joins TRBV12-2 to TRBJ2-7; the DNA was not compared with TRBD2, the D call given in the table. TRBV12-2 corresponds to a pseudogene. This CDR3 is 16 amino acids long. The CDR3 coding sequence is TGTGCAAGTCCCCTCTGGGAGACTAGCGGGAGGTTTGAGCAGTACTTC. This gives the protein CASPLWETSGRFEQYF.

The chain uses TRBV6-5 and TRBJ2-5; D might be TRBD1 or TRBD2, each matching 5 bases. The germline V gene has CDR1 MNHEY and CDR2 SVGAGI. This CDR3 spans 14 amino acids. The V end was cut by 4 bases, the J end by 7 bases, with 16 bases between. DNA for the CDR3: TGTGCCAGCAGTTCCGGGACCCGAAGGGGGACCCAGTACTTC. Its translation: CASSSGTRRGTQYF.

This rearrangement joins TRBV5-1 to TRBJ2-3; TRBD2 agrees at 10 bases. The CDR3 sequence is 21 residues long. Trimming took 5 bases from V and 4 from J; bases not matched to a gene: 25. The germline V gene has CDR1 SGHRS and CDR2 YFSETQ. CDR3 region: CASRRVIGVLAGNKRADTQYF. In DNA form, the CDR3 reads TGCGCCAGCAGAAGAGTGATCGGGGTACTAGCGGGAAATAAACGGGCAGATACGCAGTATTTT.

This clone has only one observation. The rearrangement uses TRBV5-1 and TRBJ2-2, with D possibly TRBD1 on 5 matching bases. The V and J ends lost 0 bases and 5 bases respectively, with 11 bases between them. This CDR3 comprises 15 residues. Germline-derived CDR1 and CDR2 are SGHRS and YFSETQ. The CDR3 is CASSLELGDTGELFF. Here the CDR3 DNA reads TGCGCCAGCAGCTTGGAGTTAGGGGATACCGGGGAGCTGTTTTTT. The whole variable domain, filled in from reference TRBV5-1 and TRBJ2-2, reads KAGVTQTPRYLIKTRGQQVTLSCSPISGHRSVSWYQQTPGQGLQFLFEYFSETQRNKGNFPGRFSGRQFSNSRSEMNVSTLELGDSALYLCASSLELGDTGELFFGEGSRLTVL.

The CDR3 DNA follows: TGTGCCAGCAGCTCAGGGGTCCCCAGCACAGATACGCAGTATTTT. This gives the protein CASSSGVPSTDTQYF. The chain couples TRBV5-5 to TRBJ2-3; D perhaps matches TRBD1 (6 bases). Trimming left V 3 bases short and J 0 bases short, with 11 bases between. This CDR3 comprises 15 residues. CDR1 SGHKS and CDR2 YYEKEE come from the germline V gene (reference sequence).

This clone was observed a few times. The rearrangement links TRBV14 to TRBJ2-3; 11 bases agree with TRBD2. Germline lookup yields CDR1 SGHDN and CDR2 FVKESK. This CDR3 is built from 15 residues. V gave up 4 bases and J gave up 5 bases; unmatched junction bases: 5. CDR3 loop: CASSLAGGPGDTQYF. The CDR3 bases are TGTGCCAGCAGCCTAGCGGGAGGGCCAGGAGATACGCAGTATTTT.

The V call is TRBV6-5, the J call TRBJ2-2, with D perhaps TRBD1 (5 bases). CDR1 and CDR2 (germline): MNHEY, SVGAGI. V was pared by 11 bases and J by 7 bases, with 11 bases between. The CDR3 loop spans 11 amino acids. The CDR3 nucleotides are TGTGCCGAAGGGCAGGGCGGGGAGCTGTTTTTT. Translating gives CAEGQGGELFF.

The rearrangement joins TRBV6-5 to TRBJ1-4; D unclear. CDR3 length: 13 residues. CDR1 MNHEY and CDR2 SVGAGI come from the germline V gene. Between the trimmed V and J ends, which lost 8 bases and 5 bases, there was a span of 12 bases. The CDR3 DNA reads as TGTGCCAGCCGTCGGCGTTCGAATGAAAAACTGTTTTTT. Translating it yields CASRRRSNEKLFF.

Only one count was recorded for this clone. This chain links TRBV6-5 with TRBJ2-1; no firm D call. Trimming pared 3 bases from V and 0 bases from J, leaving 12 bases between. The CDR3 is made up of 16 amino acids. Germline values: CDR1 MNHEY, CDR2 SVGAGI. CDR3 region: CASSYLLSSSYNEQFF. CDR3 DNA: TGTGCCAGCAGTTATCTCCTTTCTAGCTCCTACAATGAGCAGTTCTTC.

The rearrangement uses TRBV6-1 and TRBJ2-7, with D maybe TRBD2 (6 bases). This CDR3 is built from 13 residues. Trimming took 6 bases from V and 0 from J, leaving 9 bases between them. Per germline, CDR1 MNHNS and CDR2 SASEGT. CDR3: CASSPGLSYEQYF. As DNA, the CDR3 is TGTGCCAGCAGCCCGGGACTCTCCTACGAGCAGTACTTC.

The V and J genes are TRBV7-9 and TRBJ1-5; 7 nucleotides line up with TRBD1. V trimming: 5 bases; J trimming: 7 bases; junction bases outside the gene matches: 11. CDR3 length equals 15 residues. Germline V CDR1 and CDR2: SEHNR, FQNEAQ (reference sequence). CDR3 bases: TGTGCCAGCAGCATGGGACAGTGGGTTGAGCAGCCCCAGCATTTT. Translated, it gives CASSMGQWVEQPQHF. Looking up the rest from reference TRBV7-9 and TRBJ1-5 gives the full variable domain: DTGVSQNPRHKITKRGQNVTFRCDPISEHNRLYWYRQTLGQGPEFLTYFQNEAQLEKSRLLSDRFSAERPKGSFSTLEIQRTEQGDSAMYLCASSMGQWVEQPQHFGDGTRLSIL.

This rearrangement joins TRBV15 to TRBJ2-3, with 7 bases that match TRBD2. V shed 0 bases, J shed 3 bases, and the junction held 6 bases outside the gene matches. The CDR3 spans 16 residues. Germline V gene lookup returns CDR1 LNHNV and CDR2 YYDKDF (reference sequence). The CDR3 protein is CATSREGEAGTDTQYF. CDR3 sequence (DNA): TGTGCCACCAGCAGAGAAGGGGAAGCGGGAACAGATACGCAGTATTTT.

The genes are TRBV19 and TRBJ2-7; perhaps TRBD2 as D (6 bases). The CDR3 loop spans 13 amino acids. Germline V gene data show CDR1 as LNHDA and CDR2 as SQIVND (reference sequence). V lost 10 bases and J lost 3, with 16 bases in between. CDR3 coding DNA: TGTGCCACCGGGGGTGGTCTTAGCTACGAGCAGTACTTC. This codes for CATGGGLSYEQYF.

The genes are TRBV13 and TRBJ2-2, with 7 bases identical to TRBD2. The germline V gene encodes CDR1 PRHDT and CDR2 FYEKMQ (reference sequence). The V gene end was trimmed by 1 base and the J gene end by 2 bases; junction bases not matched to a gene: 4. The CDR3 spans 16 residues. The CDR3 here is CASSLAGGPNTGELFF. As DNA, the CDR3 is TGTGCCAGCAGCTTAGCGGGAGGTCCCAACACCGGGGAGCTGTTTTTT.

The chain joins TRBV11-3 to TRBJ2-5; 7 nucleotides agree with TRBD2. The J call may be mistaken, given a closer DNA end match to TRBJ2-7. The V gene's germline CDR1 is SGHNT and CDR2 YENEEA. The CDR3 length is 15 residues. This CDR3 reads CASSTNVGTNYEQYF. The CDR3, as DNA: TGTGCCAGCAGCACAAATGTCGGGACTAACTACGAGCAGTACTTC.

V gene TRBV29-1 combines with J gene TRBJ2-7; 7 bases agree with TRBD1. Germline V lookup: CDR1 SQVTM, CDR2 ANQGSEA. V lost 1 base and J lost 4; bases outside the gene matches: 10. The CDR3 loop spans 15 amino acids. The CDR3 DNA reads as TGCAGCGTTGAAGGAGTTGGACAGGACTTGTACGAGCAGTACTTC. Its protein product is CSVEGVGQDLYEQYF.

The gene calls are TRBV5-8 and TRBJ1-2; TRBD1 matches at 8 bases. Germline V lookup: CDR1 SGHTS, CDR2 YDEGEE. V lost 4 bases, J lost 3 bases, and 5 bases stayed unmatched. There are 14 residues in the CDR3. CDR3 in amino acids: CASSQGQADYGYTF. DNA of the CDR3: TGTGCCAGCAGCCAGGGACAGGCGGACTATGGCTACACCTTC.

The J gene is TRBJ2-6, the V gene TRBV23-1; D ambiguous. TRBV23-1 is placed among ORFs of uncertain function. The CDR3 covers 17 residues. V lost 11 bases, J lost 0 bases, and 20 bases lay in between. The CDR3 is CAGGRGQQYSGANVLTF. The CDR3 DNA is TGCGCCGGTGGAAGAGGCCAGCAATACTCTGGGGCCAACGTCCTGACTTTC.

The chain employs TRBV25-1 and TRBJ2-3, with TRBD2 as a possible D gene (6 bases). Germline CDR1 and CDR2: MGHDK and SYGVNS. This CDR3 contains 14 residues. Trimming cost V 5 bases and J 0 bases, with 9 bases left between them. In DNA form, the CDR3 reads TGTGCCAGCAGTTATAGCGGTAGCACAGATACGCAGTATTTT. Translated, it gives CASSYSGSTDTQYF.